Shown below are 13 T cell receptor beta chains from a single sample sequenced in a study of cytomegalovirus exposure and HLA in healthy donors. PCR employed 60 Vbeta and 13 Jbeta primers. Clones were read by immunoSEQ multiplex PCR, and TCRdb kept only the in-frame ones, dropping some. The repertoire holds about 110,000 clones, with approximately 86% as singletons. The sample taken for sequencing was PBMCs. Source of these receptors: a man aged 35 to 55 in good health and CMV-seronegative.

The CDR3 sequence is CATSVSVTGPYEQYF. The CDR3 DNA follows: TGTGCCACCAGCGTTTCGGTGACAGGGCCCTACGAGCAGTACTTC. The chain joins TRBV15 to TRBJ2-7; 7 positions match TRBD1. J lost 2 bases, V lost 5 bases, and 9 bases had no gene match. The CDR3 totals 15 residues. The V gene's germline CDR1 is LNHNV and CDR2 YYDKDF (reference sequence).

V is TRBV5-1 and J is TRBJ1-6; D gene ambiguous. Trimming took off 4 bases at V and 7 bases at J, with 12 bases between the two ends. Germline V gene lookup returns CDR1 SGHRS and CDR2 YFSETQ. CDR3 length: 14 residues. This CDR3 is CASSPLVGNSPLHF. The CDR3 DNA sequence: TGCGCCAGCAGCCCACTCGTCGGGAATTCACCCCTCCACTTT.

In nucleotides, the CDR3 is TGTGCCAGCAGTGAAGCGAATATTGACAGGGCCCTCACCTACGAGCAGTACTTC. Translating it yields CASSEANIDRALTYEQYF. This chain uses TRBV6-1 with TRBJ2-7; 7 bases align to TRBD1. J lost 2 bases, V lost 0 bases, and 13 bases had no gene match. Germline CDR1 MNHNS, CDR2 SASEGT. This CDR3 is 18 amino acids long.

CDR3 nucleotides: TGTGCCAGCAGCTTTGGACTAGCGGTATCCTCCTACGAGCAGTACTTC. Translation: CASSFGLAVSSYEQYF. The chain couples TRBV5-6 to TRBJ2-7, with TRBD2 matching 10 bases. CDR3 length equals 16 residues. CDR1 and CDR2 from the germline V gene are SGHDT and YYEEEE. The V gene end was trimmed by 2 bases and the J gene end by 0 bases; junction bases not matched to a gene: 5. Using reference TRBV5-6 and TRBJ2-7 for the parts outside the CDR3, the full variable domain is DAGVTQSPTHLIKTRGQQVTLRCSPKSGHDTVSWYQQALGQGPQFIFQYYEEEERQRGNFPDRFSGHQFPNYSSELNVNALLLGDSALYLCASSFGLAVSSYEQYFGPGTRLTVT.

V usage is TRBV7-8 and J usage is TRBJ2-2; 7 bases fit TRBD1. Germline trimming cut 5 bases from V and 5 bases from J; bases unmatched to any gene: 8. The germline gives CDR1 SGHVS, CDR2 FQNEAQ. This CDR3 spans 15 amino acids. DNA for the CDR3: TGTGCCAGCAGCGGTACAGGGGTAAGGACCGGGGAGCTGTTTTTT. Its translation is CASSGTGVRTGELFF.

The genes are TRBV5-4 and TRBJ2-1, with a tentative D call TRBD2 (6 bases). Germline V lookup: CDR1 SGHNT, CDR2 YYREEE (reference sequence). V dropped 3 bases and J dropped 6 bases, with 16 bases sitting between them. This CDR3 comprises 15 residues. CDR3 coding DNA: TGTGCCAGCAGCTACGGGACTCGGCAGGTCAATGAGCAGTTCTTC. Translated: CASSYGTRQVNEQFF.

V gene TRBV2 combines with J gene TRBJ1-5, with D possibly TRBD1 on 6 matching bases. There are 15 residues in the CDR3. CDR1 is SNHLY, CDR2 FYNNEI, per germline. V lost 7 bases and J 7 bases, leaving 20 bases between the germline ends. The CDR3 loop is CASTLQGLDRQPQHF. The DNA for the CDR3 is TGTGCCAGCACCCTCCAGGGGCTCGATAGACAGCCCCAGCATTTT.

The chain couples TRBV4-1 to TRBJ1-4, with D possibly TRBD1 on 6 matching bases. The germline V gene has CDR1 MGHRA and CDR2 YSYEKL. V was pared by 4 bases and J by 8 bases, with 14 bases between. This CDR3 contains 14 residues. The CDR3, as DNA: TGCGCCAGCAGCCTCTCAGGGGTGGGAGAAAAACTGTTTTTT. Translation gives CASSLSGVGEKLFF.

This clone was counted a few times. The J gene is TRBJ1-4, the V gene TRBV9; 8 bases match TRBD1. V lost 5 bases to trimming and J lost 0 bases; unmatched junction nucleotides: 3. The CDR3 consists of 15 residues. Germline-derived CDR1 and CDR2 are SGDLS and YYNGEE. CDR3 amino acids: CASSVQGATNEKLFF. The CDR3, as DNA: TGTGCCAGCAGTGTACAGGGGGCAACTAATGAAAAACTGTTTTTT.

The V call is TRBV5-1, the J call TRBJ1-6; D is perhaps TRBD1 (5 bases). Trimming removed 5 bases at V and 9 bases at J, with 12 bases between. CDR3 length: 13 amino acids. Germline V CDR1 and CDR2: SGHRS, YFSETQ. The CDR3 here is CASSTGGGSPLHF. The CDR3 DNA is TGCGCCAGCAGTACGGGGGGTGGTTCACCCCTCCACTTT.

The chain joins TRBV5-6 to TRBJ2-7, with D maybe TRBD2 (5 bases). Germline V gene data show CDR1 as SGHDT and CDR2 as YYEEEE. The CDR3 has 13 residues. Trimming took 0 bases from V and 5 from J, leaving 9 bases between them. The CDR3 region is CASSLGQRNEQYF. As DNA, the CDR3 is TGTGCCAGCAGCTTGGGGCAGCGGAACGAGCAGTACTTC. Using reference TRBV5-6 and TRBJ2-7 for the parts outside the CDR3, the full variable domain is DAGVTQSPTHLIKTRGQQVTLRCSPKSGHDTVSWYQQALGQGPQFIFQYYEEEERQRGNFPDRFSGHQFPNYSSELNVNALLLGDSALYLCASSLGQRNEQYFGPGTRLTVT.

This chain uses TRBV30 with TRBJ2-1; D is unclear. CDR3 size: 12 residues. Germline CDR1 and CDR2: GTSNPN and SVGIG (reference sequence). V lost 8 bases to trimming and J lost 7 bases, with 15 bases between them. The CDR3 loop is CALVSSSNEQFF. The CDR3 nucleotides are TGTGCCCTCGTGAGTTCCTCGAATGAGCAGTTCTTC.

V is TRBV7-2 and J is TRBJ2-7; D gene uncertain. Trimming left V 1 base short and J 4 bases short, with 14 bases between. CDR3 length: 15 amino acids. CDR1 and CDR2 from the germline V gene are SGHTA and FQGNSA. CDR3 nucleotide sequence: TGTGCCAGCAGCTTAGGGCTCAGTAATCAGTACGAGCAGTACTTC. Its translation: CASSLGLSNQYEQYF.